These T cell receptor beta chains were read from a single sample in a study of blood T cell repertoires in COVID-19. Repertoires were generated with immunoSEQ multiplex PCR, while TCRdb's copy carries only in-frame clones and drops some. The sample holds about 240,000 clones, about 89% seen once. The specimen was PBMCs or T cells enriched from blood (not recorded which). These receptors all stem from a woman younger than 45 who had recovered from COVID-19. Both conserved end residues are part of each CDR3. Fields, in order: clone size, D gene, V gene, J gene, CDR3 protein, CDR3 DNA. A D gene is named only where the DNA matches it firmly. Size tells how often a clone was seen (once, few, many) or the class of an expanded clone, and some rows leave it out.

NA	TRBD2	TRBV24-1	TRBJ2-7	CATSDPSGNPYEQYF	TGTGCCACCAGTGACCCAAGCGGGAATCCCTACGAGCAGTACTTC
NA	TRBD1	TRBV28	TRBJ1-1	CASRPGGRGTEAFF	TGTGCCAGCAGACCAGGGGGCAGGGGCACTGAAGCTTTCTTT
few	TRBD2	TRBV5-1	TRBJ2-3	CASSLVVGGSDTQYF	TGCGCCAGCAGCTTGGTTGTGGGAGGGTCGGATACGCAGTATTTT
NA	NA	TRBV9	TRBJ1-1	CASSATGGNTEAFF	TGTGCCAGCAGCGCTACGGGAGGGAACACTGAAGCTTTCTTT
NA	TRBD2	TRBV3-1/TRBV3-2	TRBJ2-1	CASSQQGLAGQSGNEQFF	TGTGCCAGCAGCCAACAGGGACTAGCGGGCCAGTCTGGAAATGAGCAGTTCTTC
NA	NA	TRBV5-1	TRBJ2-7	CASSSANEQYF	TGCGCCAGCAGCTCTGCGAACGAGCAGTACTTC
NA	NA	TRBV28	TRBJ1-1	CASIESPTEAFF	TGTGCCAGCATCGAGTCCCCAACTGAAGCTTTCTTT
NA	NA	TRBV30	TRBJ1-1	CAWSVPVRDSPRAFF	TGTGCCTGGAGTGTACCGGTGAGGGACTCGCCTCGGGCTTTCTTT
NA	TRBD2	TRBV20-1	TRBJ2-5	CSASLAGGQETQYF	TGCAGTGCTAGTCTAGCGGGAGGCCAAGAGACCCAGTACTTC
NA	NA	TRBV9	TRBJ2-5	CASSVGRISQETQYF	TGTGCCAGCAGCGTAGGGAGGATATCACAAGAGACCCAGTACTTC
NA	TRBD2	TRBV6-5	TRBJ2-7	CASRRLAGLSYEQYF	TGTGCCAGCAGACGACTAGCGGGTCTCTCCTACGAGCAGTACTTC
NA	NA	TRBV7-9	TRBJ1-1	CASSLSGRQNTEAFF	TGTGCCAGCAGCTTAAGCGGTCGGCAGAACACTGAAGCTTTCTTT
NA	NA	TRBV11-1	TRBJ2-1	CASSLQWQLAYNEQFF	TGTGCCAGCAGCTTACAGTGGCAGCTAGCCTACAATGAGCAGTTCTTC
NA	NA	TRBV19	TRBJ1-2	CASSTTGSKGGYTF	TGTGCCAGTAGTACAACAGGGAGTAAGGGTGGCTACACCTTC
NA	NA	TRBV25-1	TRBJ1-2	CASSLTRDGYTF	TGTGCCAGCAGCTTAACCCGAGATGGCTACACCTTC
NA	TRBD2	TRBV28	TRBJ2-1	CASSLFAGTSGSPNEQFF	TGTGCCAGCAGTTTATTCGCTGGGACTAGCGGGAGTCCTAATGAGCAGTTCTTC
NA	NA	TRBV30	TRBJ1-6	CAWLDGQSSYNSPLHF	TGTGCCTGGCTAGACGGTCAGAGCTCCTATAATTCACCCCTCCACTTT
few	NA	TRBV3-1/TRBV3-2	TRBJ1-1	CASSQGGRLEAFF	TGTGCCAGCAGCCAAGGGGGCCGTCTTGAAGCTTTCTTT
NA	NA	TRBV19	TRBJ1-5	CASSFPGQGPQHF	TGTGCCAGTAGTTTCCCAGGGCAAGGGCCCCAGCATTTT
NA	NA	TRBV27	TRBJ2-2	CASSFLTGPNTGELFF	TGTGCCAGCAGTTTCCTTACAGGGCCGAACACCGGGGAGCTGTTTTTT
NA	NA	TRBV27	TRBJ2-7	CASSLQGTYEQYF	TGTGCCAGCAGTCTCCAGGGGACCTACGAGCAGTACTTC
NA	NA	TRBV7-6	TRBJ1-3	CASSRGGMGGNTIYF	TGTGCCAGCAGCCGGGGGGGAATGGGTGGAAACACCATATATTTT
NA	NA	TRBV5-8	TRBJ1-1	CASSFRHPNTEAFF	TGTGCCAGCAGCTTTCGACACCCGAACACTGAAGCTTTCTTT
NA	TRBD2	TRBV7-3	TRBJ2-7	CASSLTAGGEVSYEQYF	TGTGCCAGCAGCTTAACGGCGGGAGGGGAAGTATCCTACGAGCAGTACTTC
NA	TRBD1	TRBV6-5	TRBJ2-7	CASSYGQGPYEQYF	TGTGCCAGCAGTTATGGACAGGGCCCCTACGAGCAGTACTTC
NA	NA	TRBV11-2	TRBJ2-3	CASSSAVHFTDTQYF	TGTGCCAGCAGCTCGGCGGTTCATTTTACAGATACGCAGTATTTT
NA	TRBD1	TRBV18	TRBJ1-1	CASSPLSTGDSTEAFF	TGTGCCAGCTCACCACTTTCCACAGGGGATAGCACTGAAGCTTTCTTT
NA	NA	TRBV9	TRBJ1-1	CASSTQYRDTEAFF	TGTGCCAGCAGCACTCAGTACAGGGACACTGAAGCTTTCTTT
NA	NA	TRBV30	TRBJ1-2	CAWTYFAPNYGYTF	TGTGCCTGGACCTACTTTGCGCCGAACTATGGCTACACCTTC
NA	TRBD1	TRBV11-3	TRBJ2-1	CASSLDQGVTEQFF	TGTGCCAGCAGCTTAGATCAGGGGGTGACTGAGCAGTTCTTC
NA	NA	TRBV5-1	TRBJ1-5	CASSLEGPGQPQHF	TGCGCCAGCAGCTTGGAGGGGCCCGGTCAGCCCCAGCATTTT
NA	NA	TRBV21-1	TRBJ1-4	CASSRDSATNEKLFF	TGTGCCAGCAGCAGAGATAGTGCAACTAATGAAAAACTGTTTTTT
NA	TRBD1	TRBV7-9	TRBJ1-2	CASSWGTGANYGYTF	TGTGCCAGCAGCTGGGGGACAGGGGCGAACTATGGCTACACCTTC
NA	TRBD1	TRBV19	TRBJ2-5	CASSVSGGLNQETQYF	TGTGCCAGTAGTGTCTCAGGGGGCTTGAACCAAGAGACCCAGTACTTC
NA	NA	TRBV20-1	TRBJ1-2	CSASSPLQRPYGYTF	TGCAGTGCTAGTTCCCCCCTCCAGCGTCCCTATGGCTACACCTTC
NA	NA	TRBV29-1	TRBJ2-1	CSVEDVLAILYNEQFF	TGCAGCGTTGAAGATGTGCTAGCTATATTGTACAATGAGCAGTTCTTC
NA	NA	TRBV2	TRBJ2-2	CASNQSPNTGELFF	TGTGCCAGCAATCAGTCTCCGAACACCGGGGAGCTGTTTTTT
NA	TRBD1	TRBV27	TRBJ2-7	CASSFQGQGAPQQYF	TGTGCCAGCAGTTTTCAGGGACAGGGGGCCCCTCAGCAGTACTTC
NA	TRBD1	TRBV18	TRBJ1-2	CASSPDRNYGYTF	TGTGCCAGCTCACCGGACAGGAACTATGGCTACACCTTC
NA	NA	TRBV23-1	TRBJ1-2	CASNHHRDEYGYTF	TGCGCCAGCAACCATCACAGGGACGAGTATGGCTACACCTTC
NA	TRBD2	TRBV30	TRBJ2-4	CAGGLAAQHLAKNIQYF	TGTGCCGGCGGGCTAGCGGCCCAACATCTAGCCAAAAACATTCAGTACTTC
NA	NA	TRBV7-9	TRBJ1-2	CASSSSDIGDYGYTF	TGTGCCAGCAGTTCCTCCGACATCGGCGACTATGGCTACACCTTC
few	NA	TRBV6-5	TRBJ2-1	CASSYKGASYNEQFF	TGTGCCAGCAGTTACAAGGGAGCCTCCTACAATGAGCAGTTCTTC
NA	TRBD2	TRBV3-1/TRBV3-2	TRBJ2-7	CASSQETAGGPNPYEQYF	TGTGCCAGCAGCCAAGAAACGGCGGGAGGGCCTAATCCCTACGAGCAGTACTTC
NA	NA	TRBV4-2	TRBJ1-4	CASSQRNEKLFF	TGTGCCAGCAGCCAGCGGAATGAAAAACTGTTTTTT
NA	TRBD1	TRBV27	TRBJ2-3	CASSPFPRDRGKDTQYF	TGTGCCAGCAGTCCCTTCCCCCGGGACAGGGGAAAAGATACGCAGTATTTT
NA	NA	TRBV27	TRBJ1-6	CASSLYPGASYNSPLHF	TGTGCCAGCAGTTTATACCCCGGAGCCTCCTATAATTCACCCCTCCACTTT
NA	TRBD1	TRBV11-1	TRBJ1-2	CASSLTGTVQFGYTF	TGTGCCAGCAGCTTGACAGGGACCGTACAGTTTGGCTACACCTTC
once	TRBD2	TRBV19	TRBJ2-1	CASSIEGGRAKNEQFF	TGTGCCAGTAGTATAGAAGGAGGGAGGGCCAAAAATGAGCAGTTCTTC
NA	TRBD2	TRBV18	TRBJ2-1	CASSQQAGGGNEQFF	TGTGCCAGCTCACAACAAGCGGGAGGGGGTAATGAGCAGTTCTTC
NA	TRBD2	TRBV6-6	TRBJ2-7	CASSNPSSGSYEQYF	TGTGCCAGCAGTAATCCATCTAGCGGGAGCTACGAGCAGTACTTC
once	NA	TRBV27	TRBJ2-1	CASSFQGSRSYNEQFF	TGTGCCAGCAGTTTCCAGGGATCGCGCTCCTACAATGAGCAGTTCTTC
NA	NA	TRBV9	TRBJ1-5	CASNSGYGQPQHF	TGTGCCAGCAACTCCGGGTACGGACAGCCCCAGCATTTT
NA	NA	TRBV27	TRBJ2-7	CASSPLAFVYEQYF	TGTGCCAGCAGTCCCCTAGCATTCGTCTACGAGCAGTACTTC
NA	NA	TRBV9	TRBJ1-5	CASSVEGGNQPQHF	TGTGCCAGCAGCGTAGAAGGGGGCAATCAGCCCCAGCATTTT
NA	TRBD1	TRBV24-1	TRBJ1-2	CATSDFRQGVNYGYTF	TGTGCCACCAGTGATTTTAGACAGGGGGTAAACTATGGCTACACCTTC
NA	TRBD1	TRBV18	TRBJ1-3	CASSPRTGGTNTIYF	TGTGCCAGCTCACCAAGGACAGGGGGAACGAACACCATATATTTT